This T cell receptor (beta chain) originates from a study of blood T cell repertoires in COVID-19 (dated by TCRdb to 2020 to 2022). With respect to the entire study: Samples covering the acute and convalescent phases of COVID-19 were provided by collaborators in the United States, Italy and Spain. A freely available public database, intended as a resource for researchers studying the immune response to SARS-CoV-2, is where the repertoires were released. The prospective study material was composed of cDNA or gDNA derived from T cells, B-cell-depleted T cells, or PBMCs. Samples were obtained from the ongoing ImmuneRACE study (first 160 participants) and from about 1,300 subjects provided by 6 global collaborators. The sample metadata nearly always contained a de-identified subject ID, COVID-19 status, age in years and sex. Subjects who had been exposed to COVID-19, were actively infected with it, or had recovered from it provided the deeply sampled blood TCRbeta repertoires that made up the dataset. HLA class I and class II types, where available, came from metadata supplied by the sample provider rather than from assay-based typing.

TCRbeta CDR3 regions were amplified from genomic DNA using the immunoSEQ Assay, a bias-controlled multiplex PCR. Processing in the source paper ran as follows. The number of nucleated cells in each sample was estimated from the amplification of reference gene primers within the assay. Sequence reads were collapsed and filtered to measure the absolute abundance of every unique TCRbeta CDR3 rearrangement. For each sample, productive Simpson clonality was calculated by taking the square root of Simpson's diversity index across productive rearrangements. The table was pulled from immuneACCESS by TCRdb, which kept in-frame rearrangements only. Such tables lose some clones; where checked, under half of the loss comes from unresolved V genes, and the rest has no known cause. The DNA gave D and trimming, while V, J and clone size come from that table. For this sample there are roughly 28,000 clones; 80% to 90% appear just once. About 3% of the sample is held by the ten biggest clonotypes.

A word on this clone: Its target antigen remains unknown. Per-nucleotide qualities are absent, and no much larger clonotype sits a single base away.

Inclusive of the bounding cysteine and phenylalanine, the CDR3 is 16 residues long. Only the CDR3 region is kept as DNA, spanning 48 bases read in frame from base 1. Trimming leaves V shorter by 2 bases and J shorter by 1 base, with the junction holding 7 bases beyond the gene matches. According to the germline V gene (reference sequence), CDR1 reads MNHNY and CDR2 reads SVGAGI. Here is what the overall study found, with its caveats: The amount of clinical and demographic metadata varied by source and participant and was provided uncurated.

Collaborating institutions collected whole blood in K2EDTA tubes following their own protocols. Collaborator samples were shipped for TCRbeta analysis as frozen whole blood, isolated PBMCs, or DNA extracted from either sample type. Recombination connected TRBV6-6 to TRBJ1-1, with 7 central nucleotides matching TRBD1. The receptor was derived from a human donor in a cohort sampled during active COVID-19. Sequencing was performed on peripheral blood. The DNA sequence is TGTGCCAGCAGTTACCGGGCAGGGGGGAAGAACACTGAAGCTTTCTTT. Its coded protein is CASSYRAGGKNTEAFF.